One and the same sample provided the 15 T cell receptor beta chains below, sequenced in a study of human T cells and chemical hapten exposure. TCRdb re-analysed the RACE reads in MiXCR, keeping a single row per CDR3 protein. The sample lists some 64,000 distinct CDR3 sequences, about 11% occurring once. Time point here: patch test 3, about 24 weeks after DPC sensitization. Documented treatment: therapeutic diphenylcyclopropenone sensitization with weekly scalp DPC. Sequenced material: whole blood, taken in connection with sensitization to the hapten diphenylcyclopropenone (DPC). These receptors were obtained from a woman aged 25 to 39 with alopecia areata. Some clones in this sample may be carry-over from other donors' samples.

This clonotype was picked up a small number of times. V usage is TRBV28 and J usage is TRBJ1-1, with TRBD1 as a possible D gene (5 bases). Germline CDR1 is MDHEN and CDR2 is SYDVKM. V lost 7 bases and J 10 bases, leaving 16 bases between the germline ends. CDR3 size: 12 residues. DNA of the CDR3: TGTGCCAGCACCTCAACGGGGCCGAGAGCTTTCTTT. This translates into CASTSTGPRAFF.

This clonotype has just a few counts. The rearrangement uses TRBV28 and TRBJ1-5, with D perhaps TRBD1 (5 bases). Trimming shortened V by 2 bases and J by 3 bases, and 14 bases separated the two germline ends. This CDR3 has 16 residues. CDR1 and CDR2 (germline): MDHEN, SYDVKM. CDR3: CASSLIATAFNQPQHF. CDR3 DNA sequence: TGTGCCAGCAGTTTAATCGCGACAGCCTTCAATCAGCCCCAGCATTTT.

Many counts were recorded for this clonotype. This chain uses TRBV11-3 with TRBJ2-1, with a tentative D call TRBD2 (5 bases). Germline V lookup: CDR1 SGHNT, CDR2 YENEEA. With 5 bases removed from V and 0 bases from J, the gap between germline ends came to 20 bases. CDR3 length equals 18 residues. The CDR3 bases are TGTGCCAGCAGCCCATCCCCTACTAGTTTGAGCTCCTACAATGAGCAGTTCTTC. This codes for CASSPSPTSLSSYNEQFF. Full variable domain (missing parts from reference TRBV11-3 and TRBJ2-1): EAGVVQSPRYKIIEKKQPVAFWCNPISGHNTLYWYLQNLGQGPELLIRYENEEAVDDSQLPKDRFSAERLKGVDSTLKIQPAELGDSAVYLCASSPSPTSLSSYNEQFFGPGTRLTVL.

The sample holds a few counts of this clonotype. The CDR3 loop is CASSQLDLGEQFF. CDR3 nucleotide sequence: TGTGCCAGCAGCCAACTCGATCTTGGCGAGCAGTTCTTC. The gene calls are TRBV14 and TRBJ2-1; D is undetermined. The germline V gene has CDR1 SGHDN and CDR2 FVKESK. This CDR3 is 13 amino acids long. With 2 bases removed from V and 10 bases from J, the gap between germline ends came to 12 bases.

This clonotype has just a few counts. The chain uses TRBV28 and TRBJ1-1, with D maybe TRBD1 (6 bases). Germline V gives CDR1 MDHEN, CDR2 SYDVKM. This CDR3 has 13 amino acids. The V end lost 11 bases, the J end lost 2 bases, and 15 bases lay between the germline ends. CDR3 sequence: CAGREGGNTEAFF. The CDR3 nucleotides are TGTGCCGGTCGGGAAGGGGGAAACACTGAAGCTTTCTTT.

The chain carries TRBV24-1 and TRBJ2-1; D ambiguous. V shed 3 bases and J shed 9 bases, with 20 bases lying between them. CDR3 length: 16 residues. Germline V gives CDR1 KGHDR, CDR2 SFDVKD. For the CDR3, the DNA is TGTGCCACCAGTGATAAGGGAAACAGCCGCTGGGGTGAGCAGTTCTTC. It specifies CATSDKGNSRWGEQFF.

The chain has TRBV18 and TRBJ2-1; 10 nucleotides agree with TRBD2. V trimming: 6 bases; J trimming: 5 bases; junction bases outside the gene matches: 1. This CDR3 spans 13 amino acids. In germline, CDR1 is KGHSH, CDR2 LQKENI. The CDR3 loop reads CASSGLADNEQFF. DNA of the CDR3: TGTGCCAGCTCCGGACTAGCGGACAATGAGCAGTTCTTC.

This clonotype was counted ten times or more. V gene TRBV5-4 combines with J gene TRBJ2-6; D perhaps matches TRBD2 (7 bases). CDR3 size: 16 residues. Germline lookup yields CDR1 SGHNT and CDR2 YYREEE (reference sequence). V was clipped by 0 bases and J by 2 bases, with 9 bases between them. This chain's CDR3 is CASSLDGGPGANVLTF. The CDR3 bases are TGTGCCAGCAGCTTGGACGGGGGGCCTGGGGCCAACGTCCTGACTTTC.

The chain has TRBV5-1 and TRBJ2-3; D gene unclear. CDR1 SGHRS and CDR2 YFSETQ come from the germline V gene. The V and J ends lost 6 bases and 0 bases respectively, with 11 bases between them. This CDR3 comprises 14 residues. CDR3 in DNA: TGCGCCAGCACCCCGGAACAAAGCACAGATACGCAGTATTTT. Its translation is CASTPEQSTDTQYF.

The chain links TRBV7-2 to TRBJ2-5; no firm D call. Trimming stripped 1 base from V and 2 bases from J, with 8 bases between. This CDR3 region has 14 residues. CDR1 SGHTA and CDR2 FQGNSA come from the germline V gene. The CDR3 here is CASSLDGVQETQYF. CDR3 nucleotide sequence: TGTGCCAGCAGCTTAGATGGGGTGCAAGAGACCCAGTACTTC.

V is TRBV5-1 and J is TRBJ2-1; D gene unclear. There are 13 residues in the CDR3. Per the germline V gene, CDR1 is SGHRS and CDR2 is YFSETQ. Trimming pared 0 bases from V and 5 bases from J, leaving 6 bases between. This chain's CDR3 is CASSLGADNEQFF. The CDR3 region has the DNA TGCGCCAGCAGCTTGGGTGCTGACAATGAGCAGTTCTTC.

This clonotype showed up many times. This chain joins TRBV7-2 and TRBJ2-1, with D possibly TRBD2 on 6 matching bases. V was shortened by 4 bases and J by 5 bases, with 9 bases between the two germline ends. Germline V gene lookup returns CDR1 SGHTA and CDR2 FQGNSA. The CDR3 runs to 13 residues. CDR3 bases: TGTGCCAGCAGCTACGGGGGACACAATGAGCAGTTCTTC. Encoded protein: CASSYGGHNEQFF.

This chain connects TRBV29-1 to TRBJ1-5; D gene unclear. The CDR3 is made up of 12 amino acids. Germline loops: CDR1 SQVTM, CDR2 ANQGSEA. CDR3 in DNA: TGCAGTTGCGGTGAGGGCAATCAGCCCCAGCATTTT. Translated: CSCGEGNQPQHF. Looking up the rest from reference TRBV29-1 and TRBJ1-5 gives the full variable domain: SAVISQKPSRDICQRGTSLTIQCQVDSQVTMMFWYRQQPGQSLTLIATANQGSEATYESGFVIDKFPISRPNLTFSTLTVSNMSPEDSSIYLCSCGEGNQPQHFGDGTRLSIL.

At least ten counts were recorded for this clonotype. This chain links TRBV12-3 or TRBV12-4 with TRBJ1-1; D is ambiguous. The CDR3 contains 14 residues. With 6 bases removed from V and 0 bases from J, the gap between germline ends came to 11 bases. The CDR3: CASRTRQLNTEAFF. Here the CDR3 DNA reads TGTGCCAGCAGGACCCGGCAGCTGAACACTGAAGCTTTCTTT.

The chain carries TRBV10-1 and TRBJ1-5, with D uncertain. Trimming stripped 8 bases from V and 9 bases from J, with 8 bases between. Germline CDR1 WNHNN, CDR2 SYGVQD (reference sequence). The CDR3 is 10 amino acids. For the CDR3, the DNA is TGCGCCAGCGGACCCGGGCCCCAGCATTTT. It encodes CASGPGPQHF.